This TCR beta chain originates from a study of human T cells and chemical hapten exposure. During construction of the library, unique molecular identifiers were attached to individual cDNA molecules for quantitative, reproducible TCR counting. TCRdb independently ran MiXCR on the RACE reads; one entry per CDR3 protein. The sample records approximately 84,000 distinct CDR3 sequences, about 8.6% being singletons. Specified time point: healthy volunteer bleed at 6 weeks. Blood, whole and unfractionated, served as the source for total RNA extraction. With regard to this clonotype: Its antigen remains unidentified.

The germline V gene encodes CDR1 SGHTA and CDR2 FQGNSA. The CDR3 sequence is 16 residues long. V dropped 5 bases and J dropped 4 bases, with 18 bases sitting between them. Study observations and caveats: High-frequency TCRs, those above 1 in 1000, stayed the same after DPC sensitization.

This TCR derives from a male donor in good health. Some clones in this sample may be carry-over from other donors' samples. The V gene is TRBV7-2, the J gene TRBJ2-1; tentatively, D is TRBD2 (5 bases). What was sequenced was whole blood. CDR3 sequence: CASSRTRGSIYNEQFF. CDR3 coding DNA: TGTGCCAGCAGCCGGACCCGGGGTTCCATTTACAATGAGCAGTTCTTC.